This T cell receptor beta chain was documented in a study of T cell responses to AZD1222 COVID-19 vaccine. Whole-study findings and limits: Every sample of the repertoires postdated the peak T cell response. Spike-specific TCR breadth and depth both grew after two AZD1222 doses. Distributed over spike, vaccine-associated CD4 TCRs predominated at 160-218 and 743-854. Unmutated variant regions reportedly attract nearly half of all spike-specific TCRs.

V gave up 4 bases and J gave up 1 base; unmatched junction bases: 7. Germline V gene lookup returns CDR1 ENHRY and CDR2 SYGVKD. The CDR3 is 15 amino acids. The repertoire was sequenced with immunoSEQ multiplex PCR; TCRdb's copy has only in-frame clones and lacks some. The sample holds more than 150,000 clones, around 87% seen once. A word on this clone: The antigen remains unidentified.

The TCR was taken from an adult who received the AZD1222 COVID-19 vaccine. The V and J genes are TRBV10-3 and TRBJ2-7; 7 bases match TRBD1. The sample here was peripheral blood, taken 28 days after the second AZD1222 dose. The CDR3 DNA follows: TGTGCCATCAGTGCGGGACCCAGGGGGTCCTACGAGCAGTACTTC. It encodes CAISAGPRGSYEQYF.